This T cell receptor (beta chain) was observed in a study of identical twins. TCRdb recomputed calls from the 5' RACE reads with MiXCR, one row per CDR3 protein. This table holds just over 500,000 distinct CDR3 sequences, 20% to 25% found once. Healthy Caucasians, and only they, were the donors. The table lists this clonotype with a few counts. In addition, the sample was reused for a study of T cells expressing NK-cell markers. This second study says: One of eight sequenced donors was HCMV-seronegative; the other seven were seropositive.

Sequencing was carried out using CD4+ T cells sorted from blood. This TCR derives from a woman in her late teens or twenties in good health.

In DNA form, the CDR3 reads TGTGCCAGCAGTTACGGGGGCGGCGAGCAGTACTTC. It yields the protein CASSYGGGEQYF. The chain links TRBV6-5 to TRBJ2-7, with D possibly matching TRBD1 (6 bases). CDR1 MNHEY and CDR2 SVGAGI come from the germline V gene. V shed 2 bases and J shed 6 bases, with 8 bases lying between them. This CDR3 has 12 residues.